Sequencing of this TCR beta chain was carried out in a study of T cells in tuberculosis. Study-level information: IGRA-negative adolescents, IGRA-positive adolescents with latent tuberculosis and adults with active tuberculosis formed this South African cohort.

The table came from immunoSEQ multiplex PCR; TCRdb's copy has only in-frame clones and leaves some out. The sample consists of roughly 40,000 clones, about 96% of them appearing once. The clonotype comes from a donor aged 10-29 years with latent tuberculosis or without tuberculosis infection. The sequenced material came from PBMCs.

This chain's CDR3 is CASSRGDQETQYF. For the CDR3, the DNA is TGCGCCAGCTCAAGAGGAGACCAAGAGACCCAGTACTTC. V is TRBV10-1 and J is TRBJ2-5; D remains unclear. The V end lost 8 bases, the J end lost 0 bases, and 10 bases lay between the germline ends. Germline V CDR1 and CDR2: WNHNN, SYGVQD (reference sequence). There are 13 residues in the CDR3.